This T cell receptor (beta chain) was observed in a study of T cell changes during pregnancy in multiple sclerosis. Trimming cost V 0 bases and J 1 base, with 6 bases left between them. Germline CDR1 reads ENHRY; CDR2 reads SYGVKD. The CDR3 has 14 amino acids. Profiled with immunoSEQ multiplex PCR; TCRdb holds only in-frame clones, not every one. The table records tens of thousands of clones, about 93% of them present only once. The specimen comprised peripheral blood, sampled in the third trimester of pregnancy. The chain is built from TRBV10-3 and TRBJ1-1; tentatively, D is TRBD1 (6 bases). This sequence originates from a female donor with multiple sclerosis, enrolled in a pregnancy study. The CDR3 bases are TGTGCCATCAGTGAGTCGGGACAGAACACTGAAGCTTTCTTT. Protein: CAISESGQNTEAFF.